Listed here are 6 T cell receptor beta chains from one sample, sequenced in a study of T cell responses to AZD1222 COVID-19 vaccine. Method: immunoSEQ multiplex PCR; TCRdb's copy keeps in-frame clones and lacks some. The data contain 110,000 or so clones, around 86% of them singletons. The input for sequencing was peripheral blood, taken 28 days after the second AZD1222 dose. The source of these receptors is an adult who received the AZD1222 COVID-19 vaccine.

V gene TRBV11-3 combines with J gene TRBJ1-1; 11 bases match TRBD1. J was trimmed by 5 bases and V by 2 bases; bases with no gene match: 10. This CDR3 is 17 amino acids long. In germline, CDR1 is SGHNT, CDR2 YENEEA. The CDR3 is CASSLRGAGTGGTEAFF. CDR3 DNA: TGTGCCAGCAGCTTAAGGGGAGCCGGGACAGGGGGAACTGAAGCTTTCTTT.

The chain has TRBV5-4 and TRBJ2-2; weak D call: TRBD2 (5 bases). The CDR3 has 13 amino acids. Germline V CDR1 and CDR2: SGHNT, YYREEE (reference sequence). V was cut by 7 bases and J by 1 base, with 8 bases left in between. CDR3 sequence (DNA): TGTGCCAGCGGGGAGAGGAACACCGGGGAGCTGTTTTTT. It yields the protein CASGERNTGELFF.

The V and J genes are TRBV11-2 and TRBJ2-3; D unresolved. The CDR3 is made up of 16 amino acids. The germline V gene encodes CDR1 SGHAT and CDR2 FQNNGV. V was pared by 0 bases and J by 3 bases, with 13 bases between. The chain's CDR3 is CASSLDTAVRTDTQYF. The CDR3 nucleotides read TGTGCCAGCAGCTTAGATACGGCGGTAAGGACAGATACGCAGTATTTT.

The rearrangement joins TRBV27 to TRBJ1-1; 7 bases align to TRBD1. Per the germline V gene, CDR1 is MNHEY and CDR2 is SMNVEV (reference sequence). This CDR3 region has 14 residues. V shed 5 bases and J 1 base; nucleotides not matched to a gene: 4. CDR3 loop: CASSTRQGNTEAFF. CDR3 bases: TGTGCCAGCAGTACTCGACAGGGGAACACTGAAGCTTTCTTT.

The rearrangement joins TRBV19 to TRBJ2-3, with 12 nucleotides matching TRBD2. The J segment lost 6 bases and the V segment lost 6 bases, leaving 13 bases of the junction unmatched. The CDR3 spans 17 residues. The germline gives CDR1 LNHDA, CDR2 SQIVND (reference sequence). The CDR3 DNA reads TGTGCCAGTAGGACGCGTTCTAGCGGGGGGGCTCGGGATACGCAGTATTTT. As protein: CASRTRSSGGARDTQYF.

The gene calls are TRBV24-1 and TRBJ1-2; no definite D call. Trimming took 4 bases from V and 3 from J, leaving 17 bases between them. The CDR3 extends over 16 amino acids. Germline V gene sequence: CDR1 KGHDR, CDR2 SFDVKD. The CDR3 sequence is CATSDRLGNYYYGYTF. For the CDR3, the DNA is TGTGCCACCAGTGACCGGCTGGGGAACTACTACTATGGCTACACCTTC.